Listed below are T cell receptor beta chains from one sample, sequenced in a study of control samples from healthy donors and cancer patients. Assay used: immunoSEQ multiplex PCR; TCRdb lists only in-frame clones, some missing. The data contain 70,000 to 80,000 clones, approximately 88% of them singletons. The sample comprised blood. The source of these receptors is a man aged 50 to 60 in good health. The conserved cysteine and the conserved F or W are not part of the CDR3 here.

TRBV10-3	TRBJ1-2	ALRDSLNYGYT
TRBV16	TRBJ1-1	ASSQREQNTEAF
TRBV25-1	TRBJ1-1	ASRRDGHSTTEAF
TRBV18	TRBJ2-5	ASSPPGMSQETQY
TRBV18	TRBJ2-3	ASSAQGLDTDTQY
TRBV24-1	TRBJ2-3	ATGVQGDTDTQY
TRBV7-9	TRBJ1-3	ASSQERTGSGNTIY
TRBV5-1	TRBJ2-7	ASSPQLAGDLEQY
TRBV4-3	TRBJ2-3	ASSQRIGDTQY
TRBV27	TRBJ1-2	ASSNRGNYGYT
TRBV15	TRBJ1-1	ATSSLRQGAGTEAF
TRBV29-1	TRBJ2-5	SVRDPGETQY
TRBV19	TRBJ2-5	ASSTRAAGGTQY
TRBV5-1	TRBJ2-2	ASSIGQNTGELF
TRBV27	TRBJ2-5	ASSLDRGRETQY
TRBV6-2/TRBV6-3	TRBJ1-1	ASSYTGGLGTEAF
TRBV2	TRBJ1-1	ASRGERRGTEAF
TRBV6-1	TRBJ2-7	ASSEAWAVAYEQY
TRBV14	TRBJ2-2	ASSHLAGANTGELF
TRBV29-1	TRBJ1-5	SVGLRGNQPQH
TRBV27	TRBJ1-1	ASSFGGGAF
TRBV6-2/TRBV6-3	TRBJ2-5	ASSASGGLAVEDQETQY
TRBV4-2	TRBJ2-1	ASSQGGGEVNEQF